The rows below give T cell receptor beta chains drawn from one sample of a study of beta chain features in type 1 diabetes. The method was immunoSEQ multiplex PCR; TCRdb's version includes in-frame clones alone and lacks a portion of them. The table shows some 240,000 clones, with around 15% occurring only once. The specimen was naive CD4+ T cells from blood. The receptors shown here come from a man aged 25-45 years with type 1 diabetes. The CDR3 runs from the conserved cysteine through the conserved F or W. The D gene is left open where the match is weak. For some rows the clone size is stated as once, few or many, or as a class when expanded; others skip it.

size	J	V	D	DNA	CDR3
-	TRBJ1-2	TRBV29-1	TRBD1	TGCAGCGGCGGACAGGACTATGGCTACACCTTC	CSGGQDYGYTF
-	TRBJ2-1	TRBV20-1	-	TGCAGTGCTAGAGATAGCCGTGAGCAGTTCTTC	CSARDSREQFF
few	TRBJ2-3	TRBV5-4	TRBD2	TGTGCCAGCAGTCCAAGCGGGAGTGGCGCAGATACGCAGTATTTT	CASSPSGSGADTQYF
few	TRBJ1-2	TRBV7-2	-	TGTGCCAGCAGCTCGCACAGTGCTAACTATGGCTACACCTTC	CASSSHSANYGYTF
-	TRBJ1-1	TRBV7-2	-	TGTGCCAGCAGCTTAAACCCCTCCGGCAGGGACACTGAAGCTTTCTTT	CASSLNPSGRDTEAFF
few	TRBJ2-1	TRBV6-5	-	TGTGCCAGCAGTTTTGAGATTGGGGATAACTACAATGAGCAGTTCTTC	CASSFEIGDNYNEQFF
-	TRBJ1-1	TRBV9	-	TGTGCCAGCAGCGTAGCAGGGAGCCGAGAAGCTTTCTTT	CASSVAGSREAFF
-	TRBJ2-1	TRBV29-1	-	TGCAGCGCTGGGACCGCCCTAAATGAGCAGTTCTTC	CSAGTALNEQFF
-	TRBJ2-5	TRBV7-3	TRBD2	TGTGCCAGCTCCCGGGGACTAGCGGACCAAGAGACCCAGTACTTC	CASSRGLADQETQYF
-	TRBJ2-3	TRBV25-1	-	TGTGCCAGCCGCAGGGATTCGCGACCAGATACGCAGTATTTT	CASRRDSRPDTQYF
few	TRBJ2-1	TRBV29-1	TRBD1	TGCAGCGCCGGGGGACAGGGGGCGAGTAGCTGGTCTGGCAATGAGCAGTTCTTC	CSAGGQGASSWSGNEQFF